These 4 T cell receptor beta chains share one sample of origin, sequenced in a study of T-cell memory formation after mild COVID-19. TCRdb independently ran MiXCR on the 5' RACE reads; one entry per CDR3 protein. The sample consists of about 350,000 distinct CDR3 sequences, roughly 13% of them appearing once. Sample: PBMCs or a T cell subset sorted from them (not recorded which). The receptor set was obtained from a man between 18 and 35 years old who had mild COVID-19 (a few samples of this study predate the infection). Cell type and time point are not known.

This chain uses TRBV6-2 or TRBV6-3 with TRBJ2-1; D call uncertain. The V end was cut by 6 bases, the J end by 5 bases, with 8 bases between. The CDR3 spans 12 residues. Germline V gene data show CDR1 as MNHEY and CDR2 as SVGEGT. The CDR3 spells CASRKRNNEQFF. The CDR3 region has the DNA TGTGCCAGCAGAAAAAGGAACAATGAGCAGTTCTTC.

This clonotype was seen a few times. The V call is TRBV15, the J call TRBJ1-2; D is unresolved. From germline, CDR1 is LNHNV and CDR2 YYDKDF (reference sequence). This CDR3 spans 12 amino acids. V lost 0 bases and J 7 bases, leaving 6 bases between the germline ends. The CDR3: CATSRDGFGYTF. As DNA, the CDR3 is TGTGCCACCAGCAGAGACGGCTTTGGCTACACCTTC.

The V and J genes are TRBV7-2 and TRBJ1-1; D is undetermined. Trimming took off 2 bases at V and 1 base at J, with 8 bases between the two ends. CDR1 and CDR2 (germline): SGHTA, FQGNSA. This CDR3 has 14 amino acids. CDR3 sequence reads: CASSLIRQNTEAFF. Here the CDR3 DNA reads TGTGCCAGCAGCTTAATTCGCCAGAACACTGAAGCTTTCTTT.

This sequence joins TRBV7-2 and TRBJ2-5; no firm D call. CDR3 size: 14 residues. Trimming shortened V by 0 bases and J by 5 bases, and 10 bases separated the two germline ends. Looked up from germline, CDR1 is SGHTA and CDR2 is FQGNSA. The CDR3 DNA reads TGTGCCAGCAGCTTAGCGTTGGGTAGCGAGACCCAGTACTTC. It is translated as CASSLALGSETQYF.